This T cell receptor beta chain originates from a study of cytomegalovirus exposure and HLA in healthy donors. For this clone: No antigen is known for it.

The study's findings and limits: Presence/absence analyses supposed approximately even sequencing depth among donors. Overall, around 150 TCR beta chains were annotated as cytomegalovirus-associated. Among the most significant clusters, several appeared linked to common viral pathogens in a later analysis.

In the PCR, 60 Vbeta and 13 Jbeta primers were used. Sequencing used immunoSEQ multiplex PCR; TCRdb keeps in-frame clones, though not all of them. The sample lists some 180,000 clones, approximately 80% occurring once. Donors were nominally healthy when sampled, though unrecorded immune exposures were likely. Trimming left V 1 base short and J 4 bases short, with 15 bases between. Germline CDR1 is SGHVS and CDR2 is FNYEAQ. CDR3 length: 16 residues. The rearrangement uses TRBV7-6 and TRBJ2-3; possible D gene TRBD1, 5 bases. The sample taken for sequencing was PBMCs. This TCR derives from a girl under 18 in good health and CMV-seropositive. CDR3 loop: CASSLVQGSGADTQYF. The DNA of the CDR3 is TGTGCCAGCAGCTTAGTTCAGGGCTCGGGCGCAGATACGCAGTATTTT.